This TCR beta chain was found in a study of cytomegalovirus exposure and HLA in healthy donors (dated by TCRdb to 2017 to 2019). The study in broad terms: A later analysis indicated that the 95 to 150 validation repertoires were generated on the platform also employed for the roughly 720 repertoires of the first cohort. To predict cytomegalovirus infection status, the study brought together high-throughput TCR immunosequencing, statistical association of individual TCRs with disease status, and machine learning. Along with the roughly 700-subject first cohort, a separate validation cohort of over 90 different subjects was used. The study was designed to test whether signatures of past pathogen exposure could be identified by cataloging public T cell receptors.

The donors were included in the validation cohort of 100 to 150 subjects, a group kept apart from the roughly 680-subject first cohort. The CDR3 goes from the cysteine to the phenylalanine over 15 residues. Of all the DNA, just the CDR3 is kept, 45 bases in frame from base 1. Deletion took 0 bases off V and 0 bases off J, with a span of 12 bases between the germline ends. The germline V gene (reference sequence) gives CDR1 as GTSNPN and CDR2 as SVGIG. Study-level results and caveats: It was suggested by the authors that the approach could potentially be generalized to other disease states and immunological phenotypes. Cytomegalovirus status was reported to be diagnosed by the classifier with high specificity and sensitivity in both the original and validation cohorts. Of the cluster scores, 85% to 95% were above 0 in a later analysis, which found that TCRs clustered in the first cohort also tended to co-occur in the 130 or so validation repertoires. In vitro tests confirmed that a few of the cytomegalovirus-associated TCR beta chains recognize cytomegalovirus antigens. The study gave a list of more than 150 TCR beta chains associated with cytomegalovirus. Across donors, most TCR sequences were observed very rarely, whereas some public TCRs were present in many individuals. A later analysis lacked HLA typing for the validation cohort, so it scored co-occurrence in that cohort across all 110 or so repertoires.

Libraries came from the immunoSEQ multiplex PCR assay. Processing in the source paper ran as follows. A statistical classification framework was developed to diagnose cytomegalovirus status using the catalog of TCR beta chain sequences. Not all clones reach the TCRdb copy of this immuneACCESS table, which keeps in-frame sequences only. Checked studies attribute under half of the gap to unresolved V genes and leave the rest unexplained. That table furnishes V, J and clone size, whereas the DNA furnished D and trimming. The sample table holds some 130,000 clones, of which roughly 86% were seen once. Approximately 1.3% of the sample lies in the top ten. Regarding this clone: Its antigen is currently not known. Base qualities are not recorded, but no much larger clone differs from it by a single base.

The sample taken for sequencing was PBMCs. The TCR comes from a man aged 30-40 years in good health and CMV-seronegative. The sequence links TRBV30 to TRBJ2-7, with no reliable assignment of the D segment. The CDR3 reads CAWSVTAGLSYEQYF. The bases read TGTGCCTGGAGTGTAACGGCAGGTCTCTCCTACGAGCAGTACTTC. Extended through the reference TRBV30 and TRBJ2-7 proteins, this CDR3 yields the full variable domain: SQTIHQWPATLVQPVGSPLSLECTVEGTSNPNLYWYRQAAGRGLQLLFYSVGIGQISSEVPQNLSASRPQDRQFILSSKKLLLSDSGFYLCAWSVTAGLSYEQYFGPGTRLTVT.